The 5 T cell receptor beta chains presented below share a single source sample, sequenced in a study of blood T cell repertoires in COVID-19. Sequencing used immunoSEQ multiplex PCR; TCRdb keeps in-frame clones, though not all of them. Among some 110,000 clones listed, about nine tenths were seen once. Sequencing was performed on peripheral blood. These receptors were taken from a man between 65 and 80 years old who had recovered from COVID-19.

The genes are TRBV11-2 and TRBJ2-7; D may be TRBD2 (6 bases). The CDR3 extends over 12 amino acids. Looked up from germline, CDR1 is SGHAT and CDR2 is FQNNGV. Trimming left V 4 bases short and J 4 bases short, with 8 bases between. The CDR3 protein is CASSSGGYEQYF. The DNA of the CDR3 is TGTGCCAGCAGCTCCGGGGGTTACGAGCAGTACTTC.

V gene TRBV5-1 combines with J gene TRBJ2-7, with a weak D call TRBD1 (6 bases). V was trimmed by 3 bases and J by 1 base, leaving 14 bases between them. This CDR3 is 15 amino acids long. In germline, CDR1 is SGHRS, CDR2 YFSETQ. The CDR3 nucleotides are TGCGCCAGCAGCTGGGGAGACAGGACATCCTACGAGCAGTACTTC. This gives the protein CASSWGDRTSYEQYF.

The chain carries TRBV5-1 and TRBJ1-1; D perhaps matches TRBD1 (6 bases). V shed 3 bases and J shed 4 bases, with 13 bases lying between them. The CDR3 spans 14 residues. Germline lookup yields CDR1 SGHRS and CDR2 YFSETQ. CDR3 in amino acids: CASSYQGGRTEAFF. CDR3 nucleotides: TGCGCCAGCAGCTACCAAGGGGGTCGCACTGAAGCTTTCTTT.

The CDR3 nucleotides are TGTGCCATCAGTCTTCACCCGGGGGAGGGAGATACGCAGTATTTT. Residues: CAISLHPGEGDTQYF. The V gene is TRBV10-3, the J gene TRBJ2-3; 7 bases agree with TRBD2. This CDR3 is 15 amino acids long. Germline trimming cut 5 bases from V and 5 bases from J; bases unmatched to any gene: 10. Germline loops: CDR1 ENHRY, CDR2 SYGVKD.

The rearrangement links TRBV6-1 to TRBJ2-3; 7 nucleotides align to TRBD2. The J segment lost 0 bases and the V segment lost 1 base, leaving 4 bases of the junction unmatched. In germline, CDR1 is MNHNS, CDR2 SASEGT. The CDR3 contains 16 residues. For the CDR3, the DNA is TGTGCCAGCAGTGAAGTGCTAGCGGCTAGCACAGATACGCAGTATTTT. It translates to CASSEVLAASTDTQYF.